Listed below are T cell receptor beta chains from one sample, sequenced in a study of cytomegalovirus exposure and HLA in healthy donors. Only in-frame clones appear in the TCRdb table, and some are missing; sequencing was by immunoSEQ multiplex PCR. There are around 130,000 clones in the sample; around nine tenths occur only once, and 3% to 3.5% lies in the top ten. The specimen was PBMCs. These receptors were obtained from a man between 25 and 39 years old in good health and CMV-seronegative. Both conserved end residues are part of each CDR3. The order of the fields is V gene, D gene, J gene, clone size, CDR3 DNA, CDR3 protein. The D gene is left open where the match is weak. Some rows have no size entry. The others give once, few or many, or a class for an expanded clone.

TRBV14,NA,TRBJ2-7,NA,TGTGCCAGCAGCCCCGGTGAAAACTACGAGCAGTACTTC,CASSPGENYEQYF
TRBV6-5,NA,TRBJ1-1,NA,TGTGCCAGCAGTTACTCTCGGGGGAACACTGAAGCTTTCTTT,CASSYSRGNTEAFF
TRBV27,TRBD1,TRBJ1-2,NA,TGTGCCAGCAGTTTTGGACAGGGGGCTAACTATGGCTACACCTTC,CASSFGQGANYGYTF
TRBV18,TRBD1,TRBJ2-7,NA,TGTGCCAGCTCTCCCGGACAGGGGGTCTACGAGCAGTACTTC,CASSPGQGVYEQYF
TRBV14,NA,TRBJ1-2,NA,TGTGCCAGCAGCCAAGATACTCTCTCGGCGGGGCTATATGGCTACACCTTC,CASSQDTLSAGLYGYTF
TRBV5-1,NA,TRBJ1-4,NA,TGCGCCAGCAGCCACCCCTCGGACAAACAGCCAGGTAATGAAAAACTGTTTTTT,CASSHPSDKQPGNEKLFF
TRBV10-3,TRBD1,TRBJ1-2,NA,TGTGCCATCAGGGCCGGGACAGGGGGCGGCTATGGCTACACCTTC,CAIRAGTGGGYGYTF
TRBV6-6,NA,TRBJ2-1,NA,TGTGCCAGCATCAGGAGGGCTGGGGAACCCTACAATGAGCAGTTCTTC,CASIRRAGEPYNEQFF
TRBV9,TRBD2,TRBJ2-7,NA,TGTGCCAGCAACCTAGCGGGCAGGGGCCACGAGCAGTACTTC,CASNLAGRGHEQYF
TRBV15,TRBD2,TRBJ2-3,NA,TGTGCCACCAGCCTTAGCGGGGGGCCAGGAGATACGCAGTATTTT,CATSLSGGPGDTQYF
TRBV18,NA,TRBJ1-1,NA,TGTGCCAGCTCACGACAGGCATTAACTGAAGCTTTCTTT,CASSRQALTEAFF
TRBV19,NA,TRBJ1-5,few,TGTGCCAGTAGTAGAACTCCAGGCCTGAGCCTTAGCAATCAGCCCCAGCATTTT,CASSRTPGLSLSNQPQHF
TRBV2,TRBD1,TRBJ2-7,once,TGTGCCAGCGGGGGACAGGGGAATTACGAGCAGTACTTC,CASGGQGNYEQYF
TRBV19,NA,TRBJ1-5,once,TGTGCCAGTAGTTTCGGTACAGATAGCAATCAGCCCCAGCATTTT,CASSFGTDSNQPQHF
TRBV9,NA,TRBJ1-6,few,TGTGCCAGCAGCGCAACAGGGAATTCACCCCTCCACTTT,CASSATGNSPLHF
TRBV5-5,NA,TRBJ2-4,NA,TGTGCCAGCAGCTGGGACACGAACATTCAGTACTTC,CASSWDTNIQYF
TRBV2,NA,TRBJ1-6,NA,TGTGCCAGCACGCGCTCCTATAATTCACCCCTCCACTTT,CASTRSYNSPLHF
TRBV9,TRBD2,TRBJ2-7,NA,TGTGCCAGCAGCGTAAGGCCGGCTAGCGGGTCCCACGAGCAGTACTTC,CASSVRPASGSHEQYF
TRBV7-6,TRBD1,TRBJ2-7,NA,TGTGCCAGCAGCCCGACAGGGTACGAGCAGTACTTC,CASSPTGYEQYF
TRBV9,NA,TRBJ2-7,NA,TGTGCCAGCAGCGTAGAGGGGCGGGGATCGTTTTACGAGCAGTACTTC,CASSVEGRGSFYEQYF
TRBV10-1,NA,TRBJ1-5,NA,TGCGCCAGCACCTGGGGGGGCAGGGGTTATATTCAGCCCCAGCATTTT,CASTWGGRGYIQPQHF
TRBV14,NA,TRBJ2-7,NA,TGTGCCAGCAGCCAACCGGGAGTTCGGGGCTACGAGCAGTACTTC,CASSQPGVRGYEQYF
TRBV13,NA,TRBJ2-6,NA,TGTGCCAGCAGCTTGCGCTATGCTGGGGCCAACGTCCTGACTTTC,CASSLRYAGANVLTF
TRBV7-9,TRBD1,TRBJ1-3,once,TGTGCCAGCAGTGAACAGGGGCTTTCTGGAAACACCATATATTTT,CASSEQGLSGNTIYF
TRBV7-2,TRBD1,TRBJ1-2,NA,TGTGCCAGCAGCGTCCCCAGGGGGACAGGGCGGAACTATGGCTACACCTTC,CASSVPRGTGRNYGYTF
TRBV6-6,NA,TRBJ2-2,NA,TGTGCCAGCATCCTAAGCGAGAACACCGGGGAGCTGTTTTTT,CASILSENTGELFF
TRBV5-6,TRBD1,TRBJ1-4,NA,TGTGCCAGCAGCCTTCCTTCCGGGACAGGGTTGACTTTT,CASSLPSGTGLTF
TRBV27,NA,TRBJ2-5,once,TGTGCCAGCAGTTCCAGGAACAGACAAGAGACCCAGTACTTC,CASSSRNRQETQYF
TRBV2,TRBD1,TRBJ2-4,NA,TGTGCCAGCAGTGAAGGGAGAGGGGGCCCAGGGGGAAAAAACATTCAGTACTTC,CASSEGRGGPGGKNIQYF
TRBV7-2,NA,TRBJ1-1,NA,TGTGCCAGCAGGGGGCTGAACACTGAAGCTTTCTTT,CASRGLNTEAFF
TRBV5-1,NA,TRBJ2-5,NA,TGCGCCAGCAGCTTGGAGGGAGTGGAGACCCAGTACTTC,CASSLEGVETQYF
TRBV28,TRBD1,TRBJ2-7,NA,TGTGCCAGCAGACCCCTGAAGGGGGCAACCAGTTACGAGCAGTACTTC,CASRPLKGATSYEQYF
TRBV5-1,NA,TRBJ1-1,NA,TGCGCCAGCAGCCTGGCACTGTTGAACACTGAAGCTTTCTTT,CASSLALLNTEAFF
TRBV6-5,NA,TRBJ1-1,NA,TGTGCCAGCAGTGCCCAGTTGAACACTGAAGCTTTCTTT,CASSAQLNTEAFF
TRBV5-4,TRBD1,TRBJ2-5,NA,TGTGCCAGCAGCTCCTACGGGACAGGGGAAGAGACCCAGTACTTC,CASSSYGTGEETQYF
TRBV15,NA,TRBJ2-7,NA,TGTGCCACCAGCAGGGACAGTCTCTACGAGCAGTACTTC,CATSRDSLYEQYF
TRBV7-9,NA,TRBJ2-1,NA,TGTGCCAGCAGCCTCATCCTCGTTAGTGATGAGCAGTTCTTC,CASSLILVSDEQFF
TRBV7-2,NA,TRBJ2-5,once,TGTGCCAGCAGCTTAAGGCGGGGCAAAGAGACCCAGTACTTC,CASSLRRGKETQYF
TRBV6-1,NA,TRBJ2-7,NA,TGTGCCAGCAGTGAAGACAGGACCCCGTCCTACGAGCAGTACTTC,CASSEDRTPSYEQYF
TRBV2,NA,TRBJ1-5,few,TGTGCCAGCACCCCCCCGGGGGACGGTCAGCCCCAGCATTTT,CASTPPGDGQPQHF
TRBV2,NA,TRBJ2-6,NA,TGTGCCAGCAGTGTGGAGAGCTCTGGGGCCAACGTCCTGACTTTC,CASSVESSGANVLTF
TRBV11-2,NA,TRBJ2-7,NA,TGTGCCAGCAGGACGCGCCGGGACTTAACCTACGAGCAGTACTTC,CASRTRRDLTYEQYF
TRBV5-4,NA,TRBJ1-2,NA,TGTGCCAGCAGCTTGGATCAGGGGCCCTATGGCTACACCTTC,CASSLDQGPYGYTF
TRBV10-2,TRBD1,TRBJ2-7,NA,TGCGCCAGCAGTGAAAGTATTCGGACAGGGGAGGCCGAGCAGTACTTC,CASSESIRTGEAEQYF
TRBV5-1,TRBD2,TRBJ2-1,NA,TGCGCCAGCAGCTTGCTTGGGACTAGCGGGGACTACAATGAGCAGTTCTTC,CASSLLGTSGDYNEQFF
TRBV6-5,TRBD1,TRBJ2-7,NA,TGTGCCACCCATACCACAGGGGGTTCAACCTACGAGCAGTACTTC,CATHTTGGSTYEQYF